The rows below give T cell receptor beta chains drawn from one sample of a study of blood T cells in healthy people across ages. MiXCR, applied by TCRdb to the 5' RACE reads, yields one record per CDR3 protein. This sample has about 1.5 million distinct CDR3 sequences, with 40% to 50% found just once. Sequencing input: blood. The receptors originated from a woman in her late teens or twenties in good health. Both conserved end residues are part of each CDR3. Each record gives: D gene, clone size, V gene, J gene, CDR3 protein, CDR3 DNA. A D gene is named only where the DNA matches it firmly. Where a row states a size, it is once, few, many or the class of an expanded clone; other rows omit it.

>TRBD1|.|TRBV7-2|TRBJ1-2
CASSEDRGRGIRNGYTF
TGTGCCAGCAGCGAGGACAGGGGGCGGGGCATTCGTAACGGCTACACCTTC
>TRBD1|.|TRBV29-1|TRBJ1-2
CSVTGQLSNYGYTF
TGCAGCGTTACGGGACAGCTCTCAAACTATGGCTACACCTTC
>.|few|TRBV3-1|TRBJ2-3
CASSQDVYLDTQYF
TGTGCCAGCAGCCAAGATGTATACTTGGATACGCAGTATTTT
>TRBD1|few|TRBV20-1|TRBJ1-5
CSARGSSEPQHF
TGCAGTGCCAGGGGGTCATCGGAGCCCCAGCATTTT
>.|.|TRBV6-6|TRBJ2-1
CASSGSWGPYNEQFF
TGTGCCAGCAGTGGTTCTTGGGGCCCCTACAATGAGCAGTTCTTC
>.|.|TRBV2|TRBJ2-3
CASSELAGKTVTQYF
TGTGCCAGCAGTGAACTGGCGGGAAAAACAGTTACGCAGTATTTT
>.|few|TRBV5-1|TRBJ2-7
CASSLDWASAEQYF
TGCGCCAGCAGTTTGGACTGGGCTAGCGCGGAGCAGTACTTC
>TRBD2|.|TRBV9|TRBJ2-3
CASSISGGEGDTQYF
TGTGCCAGCAGCATAAGCGGGGGGGAAGGTGATACGCAGTATTTT
>TRBD1|few|TRBV7-2|TRBJ2-5
CASSYRDSGPLEQYF
TGTGCCAGCAGTTACCGGGACAGCGGCCCTTTGGAGCAGTACTTC
>.|few|TRBV2|TRBJ2-3
CASSAAGSDTQYF
TGTGCCAGCAGTGCGGCGGGATCAGATACGCAGTATTTT